Listed below are T cell receptor beta chains from one sample, sequenced in a study of identical twins. From the 5' RACE reads, TCRdb called clonotypes with MiXCR, one entry per CDR3 protein. Here the sample spans about 200,000 distinct CDR3 sequences, around a tenth being singletons. Sequencing was done on a sample of memory (CD45RO+) T cells sorted from blood. The receptors derive from a woman between 18 and 30 years old in good health. Both conserved end residues are trimmed from each CDR3. The D gene is left open where the match is weak. Clone size appears in some rows only: once, few, many, or a class for an expanded clone.

j_call d_call clone_size v_call cdr3_aa
TRBJ2-2 TRBD1 many TRBV11-2 ASSPGTGGELF
TRBJ2-1 - - TRBV14 ASSQYRLFNGYEQF
TRBJ2-1 - few TRBV27 ASSYSGNIEQF
TRBJ2-3 TRBD1 many TRBV25-1 ASSGDSLATDTQY
TRBJ2-7 - few TRBV6-2/TRBV6-3 ASSVDANYEQY
TRBJ2-5 - few TRBV4-2 ASRLGSDRYQETQY
TRBJ2-1 - few TRBV13 ASSFQTASSYNEQF
TRBJ2-7 TRBD2 few TRBV15 ATSRGLAGGGEQY
TRBJ1-2 TRBD1 many TRBV12-3/TRBV12-4 ASSLGVGQGVSGYT
TRBJ2-3 TRBD2 many TRBV6-4 ASSVSGSTDTQY
TRBJ1-6 - few TRBV6-1 ASTPGTTNSPLH
TRBJ1-1 TRBD1 - TRBV12-3/TRBV12-4 ASRDPGQGPEAF
TRBJ2-7 - many TRBV5-1 ASSHGIREQY
TRBJ2-3 - - TRBV6-5 ASSYRSKNTDTQY
TRBJ1-3 - few TRBV19 ASSPHSGNTIY
TRBJ2-3 - many TRBV4-3 ASSHANTDTQY
TRBJ2-5 TRBD1 - TRBV2 ASTYRGRETQY
TRBJ2-5 - many TRBV3-1 ASSQDGSLRETQY
TRBJ2-1 - - TRBV5-1 ASSLGAGLGPHNEQF
TRBJ1-5 - few TRBV7-2 AGGVCQPQH
TRBJ1-3 TRBD1 - TRBV5-1 ASSGQGVAGNTIY
TRBJ2-2 - many TRBV20-1 SATTDWTGELF
TRBJ2-3 - - TRBV27 ASSFVRSDTQY
TRBJ1-6 - many TRBV12-3/TRBV12-4 ASSLQGYSPLH
TRBJ2-7 - many TRBV5-1 ASSSARGAFEQY
TRBJ2-1 - - TRBV28 ASSFVVGEQF
TRBJ2-3 - - TRBV2 ASRSRMATDTQY
TRBJ1-4 TRBD1 - TRBV18 ASSLRDRAHEKLF
TRBJ2-7 TRBD1 - TRBV6-1 ASSRQGTIYEQY
TRBJ2-1 - - TRBV7-2 ASSLVQERYNEQF
TRBJ2-5 TRBD1 - TRBV7-2 ASSPRQGGETQY
TRBJ2-5 - - TRBV20-1 SAVILRTETQY
TRBJ2-7 - few TRBV3-1 ASSQLYEQY
TRBJ2-7 - few TRBV27 ASSFYRDINYEQY
TRBJ1-5 - - TRBV6-1 ASRPNTYQPQH
TRBJ2-5 TRBD1 many TRBV12-3/TRBV12-4 ASSRGTGGGETQY
TRBJ2-7 - many TRBV20-1 SARAPAHEQY
TRBJ2-5 - - TRBV20-1 SARRTNEETQY